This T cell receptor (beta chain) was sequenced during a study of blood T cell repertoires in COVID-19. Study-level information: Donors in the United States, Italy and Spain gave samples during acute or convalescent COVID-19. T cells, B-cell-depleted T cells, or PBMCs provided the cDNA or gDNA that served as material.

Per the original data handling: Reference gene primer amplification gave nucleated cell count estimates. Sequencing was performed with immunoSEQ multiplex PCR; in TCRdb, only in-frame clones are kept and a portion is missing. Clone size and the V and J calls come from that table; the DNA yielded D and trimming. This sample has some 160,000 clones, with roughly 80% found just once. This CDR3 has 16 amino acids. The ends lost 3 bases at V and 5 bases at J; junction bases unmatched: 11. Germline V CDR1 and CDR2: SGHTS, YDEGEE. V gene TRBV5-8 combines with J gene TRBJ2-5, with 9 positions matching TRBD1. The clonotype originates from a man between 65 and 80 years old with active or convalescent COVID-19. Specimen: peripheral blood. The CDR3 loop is CASSYLGDRDKETQYF. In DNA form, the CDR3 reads TGTGCCAGCAGCTATCTTGGGGACAGGGACAAGGAGACCCAGTACTTC. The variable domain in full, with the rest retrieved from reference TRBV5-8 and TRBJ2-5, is EAGVTQSPTHLIKTRGQQATLRCSPISGHTSVYWYQQALGLGLQFLLWYDEGEERNRGNFPPRFSGRQFPNYSSELNVNALELEDSALYLCASSYLGDRDKETQYFGPGTRLLVL.